Below, 27 T cell receptor beta chains from the same sample are listed, as sequenced in a study of blood T cell repertoires in COVID-19. The protocol was immunoSEQ multiplex PCR, while the TCRdb copy is restricted to in-frame clones and leaves out a portion. The table includes about 45,000 clones, more than 75% detected once. Material for sequencing was peripheral blood. Source of these receptors: a man in his 70s with acute or convalescent COVID-19.

The chain has TRBV3-1 (or the pseudogene TRBV3-2) and TRBJ2-5, with 12 bases fitting TRBD2. There are 14 residues in the CDR3. Germline lookup yields CDR1 LGHDT and CDR2 YNNKEL (reference sequence). With V trimmed by 7 bases and J by 5 bases, 5 bases remained unmatched. In DNA, the CDR3 is TGTGCCAGCAAGACTAGCGGGGGAGGCGAGACCCAGTACTTC. It is translated as CASKTSGGGETQYF.

This chain joins TRBV19 and TRBJ1-5; D may be TRBD1 (5 bases). Trimming stripped 5 bases from V and 7 bases from J, with 18 bases between. In germline, CDR1 is LNHDA, CDR2 SQIVND (reference sequence). This CDR3 region has 15 residues. CDR3 amino acids: CASSVTKGLAQPQHF. The CDR3 nucleotides read TGTGCCAGTAGTGTAACCAAGGGACTAGCGCAGCCCCAGCATTTT.

The CDR3, as DNA: TGTGCCAGCAGTGAGTTACAGGGGGAACCCTATGGCTACACCTTC. This gives the protein CASSELQGEPYGYTF. V and J are TRBV2 and TRBJ1-2, with 8 nucleotides matching TRBD1. The CDR3 is made up of 15 amino acids. V lost 3 bases to trimming and J lost 4 bases; unmatched junction nucleotides: 7. CDR1 SNHLY and CDR2 FYNNEI come from the germline V gene. Drawing the rest from reference TRBV2 and TRBJ1-2, the complete variable domain is EPEVTQTPSHQVTQMGQEVILRCVPISNHLYFYWYRQILGQKVEFLVSFYNNEISEKSEIFDDQFSVERPDGSNFTLKIRSTKLEDSAMYFCASSELQGEPYGYTFGSGTRLTVV.

The chain recombines TRBV5-5 with TRBJ2-1, with 11 bases matching TRBD2. CDR1 is SGHKS and CDR2 is YYEKEE in the germline V gene (reference sequence). This CDR3 region has 15 residues. Germline trimming cut 0 bases from V and 9 bases from J; bases unmatched to any gene: 5. CDR3 sequence (DNA): TGTGCCAGCAGCTTGGGACTAGCGGGGAGGGTTGAGCAGTTCTTC. Residues: CASSLGLAGRVEQFF.

The chain couples TRBV20-1 to TRBJ1-1, with D possibly matching TRBD1 (6 bases). The CDR3 spans 11 residues. Germline lookup yields CDR1 DFQATT and CDR2 SNEGSKA (reference sequence). Trimming took 4 bases from V and 7 from J, leaving 10 bases between them. CDR3 amino acids: CSATRGGEAFF. The CDR3 nucleotides are TGCAGTGCTACCAGGGGCGGTGAAGCTTTCTTT.

The CDR3 DNA follows: TGTGCCAGCAGCTCCATGACAGGGGGCATTGGCTACACCTTC. Residues: CASSSMTGGIGYTF. V and J are TRBV5-4 and TRBJ1-2; 10 bases match TRBD1. The germline gives CDR1 SGHNT, CDR2 YYREEE (reference sequence). Trimming at V came to 3 bases and at J to 7 bases, leaving 6 bases not matched to a gene. There are 14 residues in the CDR3.

This chain links TRBV27 with TRBJ2-5, with D possibly matching TRBD2 (6 bases). V lost 3 bases and J lost 2, with 13 bases in between. From germline, CDR1 is MNHEY and CDR2 SMNVEV (reference sequence). The CDR3 extends over 15 amino acids. CDR3 loop: CASSFGGASQETQYF. For the CDR3, the DNA is TGTGCCAGCAGTTTCGGGGGAGCTAGTCAAGAGACCCAGTACTTC.

This clone was counted once. The chain combines TRBV24-1 with TRBJ2-7, with 7 nucleotides matching TRBD1. The CDR3 consists of 15 residues. The ends lost 4 bases at V and 3 bases at J; junction bases unmatched: 8. Germline loops: CDR1 KGHDR, CDR2 SFDVKD. CDR3 nucleotide sequence: TGTGCCACCAGTGACCCCGGGACAGAGGACTACGAGCAGTACTTC. Its translation is CATSDPGTEDYEQYF.

The chain has TRBV7-9 and TRBJ2-3, with TRBD1 identical over 7 bases. The CDR3 covers 19 residues. J lost 2 bases, V lost 1 base, and 15 bases had no gene match. Per germline, CDR1 SEHNR and CDR2 FQNEAQ (reference sequence). The CDR3 bases are TGTGCCAGCAGCTTAGTCCCTGGACAGGCCCCTTGGATCACAGATACGCAGTATTTT. This sequence encodes CASSLVPGQAPWITDTQYF.

Only one count was recorded for this clone. The rearrangement uses TRBV24-1 and TRBJ2-1; 13 bases are shared with TRBD2. The V and J ends lost 4 bases and 13 bases, in that order; junction bases with no gene match: 6. Germline V gene lookup returns CDR1 KGHDR and CDR2 SFDVKD. This CDR3 comprises 14 residues. The DNA for the CDR3 is TGTGCCACCAGTGACCCGGGGACTAGCGGGACTCAGTTCTTC. Its protein is CATSDPGTSGTQFF.

V is TRBV5-8 and J is TRBJ1-5; D might be TRBD1 (5 bases). There are 13 residues in the CDR3. Trimming shortened V by 5 bases and J by 3 bases, and 9 bases separated the two germline ends. In germline, CDR1 is SGHTS, CDR2 YDEGEE. CDR3 residues: CASREGNNQPQHF. Here the CDR3 DNA reads TGTGCCAGCAGGGAGGGGAACAATCAGCCCCAGCATTTT.

This sequence joins TRBV7-3 and TRBJ1-6; D ambiguous. Germline V gene data show CDR1 as SGHTA and CDR2 as FQGTGA. This CDR3 region has 14 residues. V was trimmed by 5 bases and J by 7 bases, leaving 12 bases between them. CDR3 region: CASSAGSVNSPLHF. CDR3 sequence (DNA): TGTGCCAGCAGCGCCGGGTCCGTAAATTCACCCCTCCACTTT.

This clone was counted a few times. The chain links TRBV25-1 to TRBJ2-7; D might be TRBD1 (5 bases). Per germline, CDR1 MGHDK and CDR2 SYGVNS. V was shortened by 3 bases and J by 5 bases, with 14 bases between the two germline ends. The CDR3 is made up of 14 amino acids. The CDR3 DNA follows: TGTGCCAGCAGTGAGAGCGACAGCTGGAACGAGCAGTACTTC. Translating gives CASSESDSWNEQYF.

This clone showed up just once. The chain is built from TRBV28 and TRBJ1-2; 7 bases map to TRBD1. This CDR3 is 13 amino acids long. Trimming removed 8 bases from V and 4 bases from J; junction bases left unmatched: 7. The germline CDR1 and CDR2 sequences are MDHEN and SYDVKM. The CDR3 region is CASQRGLGYGYTF. The CDR3 DNA is TGTGCCAGCCAGAGGGGGCTTGGCTATGGCTACACCTTC.

For the CDR3, the DNA is TGTGCCAGCAACCGCCGAGGGGGAGGCTACACCTTC. It encodes CASNRRGGGYTF. The rearrangement joins TRBV2 to TRBJ1-2; D might be TRBD1 (6 bases). This CDR3 region has 12 residues. The V gene lost 7 bases and the J gene lost 8 bases, with 14 bases spanning the gap. Germline loops: CDR1 SNHLY, CDR2 FYNNEI.

This clone turned up a few times. The chain uses TRBV9 and TRBJ1-6; the D gene is possibly TRBD1 (5 bases). This CDR3 spans 16 amino acids. In germline, CDR1 is SGDLS, CDR2 YYNGEE. V was cut by 0 bases and J by 10 bases, with 17 bases left in between. CDR3 loop: CASSVEGRGIGSPLHF. CDR3 DNA: TGTGCCAGCAGCGTAGAGGGTAGGGGCATCGGGTCACCCCTCCACTTT.

J is TRBJ1-1 and V is TRBV9; no clear D. Germline V gene sequence: CDR1 SGDLS, CDR2 YYNGEE. CDR3 length equals 16 residues. The germline V and J ends were trimmed by 0 bases and 1 base, with 13 bases remaining between them. CDR3 loop: CASSVGIGSENTEAFF. The CDR3, as DNA: TGTGCCAGCAGCGTAGGAATAGGTAGCGAGAACACTGAAGCTTTCTTT.

This clone was found a few times. V gene TRBV2 combines with J gene TRBJ1-2, with TRBD1 identical over 7 bases. Germline V gene data show CDR1 as SNHLY and CDR2 as FYNNEI. CDR3 length: 13 residues. The junction had 7 bases not matched to a gene; V was cut back by 6 bases and J by 6 bases. In DNA, the CDR3 is TGTGCCAGCAGCCACCAGGGGGGTGATGGCTACACCTTC. Translation gives CASSHQGGDGYTF.

The rearrangement joins TRBV19 to TRBJ1-5, with D possibly TRBD1 on 5 matching bases. The V end lost 6 bases, the J end lost 11 bases, and 20 bases lay between the germline ends. This CDR3 spans 14 amino acids. Germline values: CDR1 LNHDA, CDR2 SQIVND (reference sequence). Here the CDR3 reads CASREGRVGLTQHF. The DNA for the CDR3 is TGTGCCAGTAGGGAGGGCCGAGTGGGACTAACCCAGCATTTT.

The CDR3 sequence is CASSGGTVSNSPLHF. As DNA, the CDR3 is TGTGCCAGCAGCGGGGGGACAGTGAGCAATTCACCCCTCCACTTT. V usage is TRBV5-6 and J usage is TRBJ1-6; 7 bases match TRBD1. The CDR3 runs to 15 residues. CDR1 SGHDT and CDR2 YYEEEE come from the germline V gene. V dropped 4 bases and J dropped 7; count of bases not matched to a gene: 8.

The chain recombines TRBV6-2 or TRBV6-3 with TRBJ1-5; TRBD1 aligns across 7 bases. Trimming took 5 bases from V and 5 from J; bases not matched to a gene: 9. The CDR3 is 15 residues long. CDR1 is MNHEY and CDR2 is SVGEGT in the germline V gene. CDR3 in DNA: TGTGCCAGCAGTACCCCGACAGGGAGGTATCAGCCCCAGCATTTT. Its translation: CASSTPTGRYQPQHF.

The chain recombines TRBV6-5 with TRBJ1-1; D is possibly TRBD1 (5 bases). V lost 10 bases and J lost 1, with 13 bases in between. This CDR3 spans 13 amino acids. Germline V CDR1 and CDR2: MNHEY, SVGAGI. The CDR3 DNA follows: TGTGCCACTAAGACAGACTGGAACACTGAAGCTTTCTTT. This encodes CATKTDWNTEAFF.

The chain combines TRBV19 with TRBJ2-4; 10 bases are a match to TRBD1. V lost 1 base to trimming and J lost 0 bases; unmatched junction nucleotides: 9. From germline, CDR1 is LNHDA and CDR2 SQIVND (reference sequence). The CDR3 has 19 residues. The CDR3 protein is CASSIGPGQGPLAKNIQYF. The CDR3 DNA is TGTGCCAGTAGTATAGGACCGGGACAGGGGCCTCTAGCCAAAAACATTCAGTACTTC.

J is TRBJ1-4 and V is TRBV6-2 or TRBV6-3; D unclear. The V gene lost 0 bases and the J gene lost 4 bases, with 9 bases spanning the gap. The germline gives CDR1 MNHEY, CDR2 SVGEGT. This CDR3 region has 15 residues. CDR3 sequence (DNA): TGTGCCAGCAGTTACTCGAGCAGGCTTAATGAAAAACTGTTTTTT. Translation: CASSYSSRLNEKLFF.

The rearrangement joins TRBV7-2 to TRBJ1-3; 8 bases align to TRBD1. Germline values: CDR1 SGHTA, CDR2 FQGNSA. V gave up 5 bases and J gave up 9 bases; unmatched junction bases: 3. The CDR3 is 12 amino acids. The CDR3 spells CASSRDRGTIYF. DNA of the CDR3: TGTGCCAGCAGCAGAGACAGGGGCACCATATATTTT.

The CDR3: CASSLAGPGELFF. CDR3 coding DNA: TGTGCCAGCAGCTTAGCGGGCCCCGGGGAGCTGTTTTTT. J is TRBJ2-2 and V is TRBV7-9; D remains ambiguous. The CDR3 is 13 amino acids. The V gene's germline CDR1 is SEHNR and CDR2 FQNEAQ (reference sequence). Trimming cost V 0 bases and J 6 bases, with 5 bases left between them.

In this sample, this clone turned up once. The V and J genes are TRBV7-8 and TRBJ1-6; D not certain. V lost 4 bases, J lost 10 bases, and 14 bases lay in between. The CDR3 is made up of 14 amino acids. Germline loops: CDR1 SGHVS, CDR2 FQNEAQ. The CDR3 nucleotides read TGTGCCAGCAGCTGGCAACAAAGCGGCTCACCCCTCCACTTT. It is translated as CASSWQQSGSPLHF.